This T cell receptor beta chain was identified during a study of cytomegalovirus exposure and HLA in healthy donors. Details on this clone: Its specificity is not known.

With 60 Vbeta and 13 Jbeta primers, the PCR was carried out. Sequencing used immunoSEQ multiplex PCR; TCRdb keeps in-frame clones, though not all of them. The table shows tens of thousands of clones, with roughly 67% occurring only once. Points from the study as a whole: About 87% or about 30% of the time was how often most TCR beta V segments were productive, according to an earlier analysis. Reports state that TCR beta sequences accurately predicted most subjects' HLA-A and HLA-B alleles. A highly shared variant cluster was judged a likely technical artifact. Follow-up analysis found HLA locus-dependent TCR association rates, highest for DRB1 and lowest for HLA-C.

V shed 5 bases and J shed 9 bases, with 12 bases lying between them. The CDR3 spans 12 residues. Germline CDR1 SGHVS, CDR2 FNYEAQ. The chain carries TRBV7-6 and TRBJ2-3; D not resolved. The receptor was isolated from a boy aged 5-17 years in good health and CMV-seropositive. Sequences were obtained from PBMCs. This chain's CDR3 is CASSTAAPTQYF. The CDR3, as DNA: TGTGCCAGCAGCACGGCGGCCCCGACGCAGTATTTT.